This TCR beta chain was identified during a study of T cell responses to AZD1222 COVID-19 vaccine. TCRdb's copy holds only in-frame clones and misses some; the assay was immunoSEQ multiplex PCR. The sample has over 100,000 clones, about 91% seen once; the top ten hold 6% to 8%. The CDR3 contains 16 residues. The germline V gene has CDR1 LNHDA and CDR2 SQIVND (reference sequence). The V and J ends lost 6 bases and 3 bases respectively, with 21 bases between them. This sequence was found in an adult in good health. Sequencing was performed on peripheral blood, taken on day 0 of AZD1222 vaccination. The chain has TRBV19 and TRBJ2-7; maybe TRBD2 (5 bases). The CDR3 DNA sequence: TGTGCCAGTAGCCGTGCGCGGGCTGGCGGGCTCTACGAGCAGTACTTC. It yields the protein CASSRARAGGLYEQYF.